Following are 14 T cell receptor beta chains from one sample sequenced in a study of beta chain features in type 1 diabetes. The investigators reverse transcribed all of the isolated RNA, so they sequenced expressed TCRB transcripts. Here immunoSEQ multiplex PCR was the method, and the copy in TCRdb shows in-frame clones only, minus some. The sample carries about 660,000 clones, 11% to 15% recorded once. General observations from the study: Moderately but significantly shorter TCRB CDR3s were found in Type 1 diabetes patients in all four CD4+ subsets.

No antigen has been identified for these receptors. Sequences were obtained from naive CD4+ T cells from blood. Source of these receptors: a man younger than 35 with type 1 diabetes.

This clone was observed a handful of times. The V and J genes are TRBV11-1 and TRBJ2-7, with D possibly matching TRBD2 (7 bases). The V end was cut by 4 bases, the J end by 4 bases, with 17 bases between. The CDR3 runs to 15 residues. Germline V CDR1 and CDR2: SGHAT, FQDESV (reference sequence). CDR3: CASSSGGGGEYEQYF. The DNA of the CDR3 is TGTGCCAGCAGCTCCGGAGGAGGGGGGGAATACGAGCAGTACTTC.

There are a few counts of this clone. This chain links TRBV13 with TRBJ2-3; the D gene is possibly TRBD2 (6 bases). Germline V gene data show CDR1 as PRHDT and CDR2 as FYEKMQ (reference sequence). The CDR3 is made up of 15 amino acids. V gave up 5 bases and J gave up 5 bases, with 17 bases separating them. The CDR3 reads CASSPTVGRGDTQYF. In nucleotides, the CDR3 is TGTGCCAGCAGCCCCACGGTGGGGCGGGGAGATACGCAGTATTTT.

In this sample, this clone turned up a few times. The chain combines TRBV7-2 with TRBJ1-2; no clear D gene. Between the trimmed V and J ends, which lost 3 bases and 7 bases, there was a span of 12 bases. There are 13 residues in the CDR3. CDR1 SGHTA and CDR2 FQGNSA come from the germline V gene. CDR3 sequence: CASSFDGLLGYTF. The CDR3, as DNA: TGTGCCAGCAGCTTCGACGGCTTACTTGGCTACACCTTC.

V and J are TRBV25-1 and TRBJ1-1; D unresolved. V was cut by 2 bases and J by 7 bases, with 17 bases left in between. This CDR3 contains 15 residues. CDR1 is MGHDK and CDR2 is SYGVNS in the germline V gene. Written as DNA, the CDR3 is TGTGCCAGCAGTGAACCGGTTTTGGGAGGAGGTGAAGCTTTCTTT. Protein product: CASSEPVLGGGEAFF.

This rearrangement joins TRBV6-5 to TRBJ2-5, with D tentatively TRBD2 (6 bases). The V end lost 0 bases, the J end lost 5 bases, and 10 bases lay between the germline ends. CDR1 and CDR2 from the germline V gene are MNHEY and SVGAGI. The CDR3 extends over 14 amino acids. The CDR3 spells CASSYSSGRETQYF. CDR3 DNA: TGTGCCAGCAGTTACTCGTCAGGGAGGGAGACCCAGTACTTC.

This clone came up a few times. The CDR3 sequence is CASNDGLAKNIQYF. In nucleotides, the CDR3 is TGTGCCAGTAATGATGGACTAGCCAAAAACATTCAGTACTTC. This sequence joins TRBV19 and TRBJ2-4, with D possibly TRBD2 on 5 matching bases. The V end was cut by 7 bases, the J end by 0 bases, with 10 bases between. Looked up from germline, CDR1 is LNHDA and CDR2 is SQIVND (reference sequence). This CDR3 contains 14 residues.

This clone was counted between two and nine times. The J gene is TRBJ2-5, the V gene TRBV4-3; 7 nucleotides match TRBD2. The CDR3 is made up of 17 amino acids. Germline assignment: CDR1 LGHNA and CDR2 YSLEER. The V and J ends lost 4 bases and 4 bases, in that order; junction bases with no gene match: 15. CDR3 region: CASSPLMGGNLGETQYF. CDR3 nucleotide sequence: TGCGCCAGCAGCCCCCTTATGGGGGGGAATCTTGGAGAGACCCAGTACTTC.

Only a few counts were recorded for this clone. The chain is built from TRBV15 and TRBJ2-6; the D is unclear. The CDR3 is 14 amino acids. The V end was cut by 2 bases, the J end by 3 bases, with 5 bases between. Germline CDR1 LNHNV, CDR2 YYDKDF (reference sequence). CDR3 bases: TGTGCCACCAGCAGAAACTATGGGGCCAACGTCCTGACTTTC. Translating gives CATSRNYGANVLTF. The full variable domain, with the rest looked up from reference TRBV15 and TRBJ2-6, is DAMVIQNPRYQVTQFGKPVTLSCSQTLNHNVMYWYQQKSSQAPKLLFHYYDKDFNNEADTPDNFQSRRPNTSFCFLDIRSPGLGDTAMYLCATSRNYGANVLTFGAGSRLTVL.

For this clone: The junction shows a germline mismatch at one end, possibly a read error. CDR3 amino acids: CVSSPRTGSYEQYF. As DNA, the CDR3 is TGTGTCAGCAGCCCCCGGACAGGGAGCTACGAGCAGTACTTC. The genes are TRBV7-2 and TRBJ2-7; TRBD1 agrees at 8 bases. The CDR3 is 14 residues long. CDR1 SGHTA and CDR2 FQGNSA come from the germline V gene. The full variable domain, completed using reference TRBV7-2 and TRBJ2-7, is GAGVSQSPSNKVTEKGKDVELRCDPISGHTALYWYRQSLGQGLEFLIYFQGNSAPDKSGLPSDRFSAERTGGSVSTLTIQRTQQEDSAVYLCVSSPRTGSYEQYFGPGTRLTVT.

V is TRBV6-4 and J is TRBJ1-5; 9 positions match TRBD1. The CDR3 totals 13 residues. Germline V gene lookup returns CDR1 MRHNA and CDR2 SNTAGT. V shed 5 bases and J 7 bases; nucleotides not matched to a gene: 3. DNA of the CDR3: TGTGCCAGCAGTCCGGGACAGGGACAGCCCCAGCATTTT. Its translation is CASSPGQGQPQHF.

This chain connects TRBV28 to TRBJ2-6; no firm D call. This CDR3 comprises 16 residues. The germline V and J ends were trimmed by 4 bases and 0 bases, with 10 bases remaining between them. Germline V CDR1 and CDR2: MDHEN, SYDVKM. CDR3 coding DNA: TGTGCCAGCAGTTCACCACCCAACTCTGGGGCCAACGTCCTGACTTTC. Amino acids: CASSSPPNSGANVLTF.

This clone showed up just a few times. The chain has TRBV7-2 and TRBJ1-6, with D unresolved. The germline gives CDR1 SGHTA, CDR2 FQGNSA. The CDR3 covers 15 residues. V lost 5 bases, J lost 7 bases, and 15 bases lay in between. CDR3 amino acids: CASSPGPHINSPLHF. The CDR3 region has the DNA TGTGCCAGCAGCCCCGGGCCGCACATCAATTCACCCCTCCACTTT.

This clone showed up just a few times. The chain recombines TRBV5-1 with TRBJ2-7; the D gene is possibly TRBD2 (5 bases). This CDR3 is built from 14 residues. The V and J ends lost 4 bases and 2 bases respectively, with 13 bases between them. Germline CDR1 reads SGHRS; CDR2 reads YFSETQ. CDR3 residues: CASSAGPNTYEQYF. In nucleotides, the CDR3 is TGCGCCAGCAGCGCGGGTCCTAATACCTACGAGCAGTACTTC. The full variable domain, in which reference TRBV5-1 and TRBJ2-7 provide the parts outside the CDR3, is KAGVTQTPRYLIKTRGQQVTLSCSPISGHRSVSWYQQTPGQGLQFLFEYFSETQRNKGNFPGRFSGRQFSNSRSEMNVSTLELGDSALYLCASSAGPNTYEQYFGPGTRLTVT.

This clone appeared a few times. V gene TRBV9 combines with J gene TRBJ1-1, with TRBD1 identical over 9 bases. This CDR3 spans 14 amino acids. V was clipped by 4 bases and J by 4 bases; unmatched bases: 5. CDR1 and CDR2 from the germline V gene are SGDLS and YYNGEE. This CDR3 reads CASSYRDRATEAFF. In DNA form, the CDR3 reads TGTGCCAGCAGCTATCGGGACAGGGCCACTGAAGCTTTCTTT.